This TCR beta chain stems from a study of response to subunit inactivated influenza vaccine. Findings of the study overall: Authors suggested few new T cells are recruited by each seasonal influenza vaccination.

This clonotype was observed a few times. The antigen remains unidentified. The CDR3 spans 18 residues. Trimming cost V 2 bases and J 3 bases; bases outside gene matches: 14. Germline V gene sequence: CDR1 DFQATT, CDR2 SNEGSKA (reference sequence). TCRdb re-analysed the RT-PCR reads in MiXCR, keeping a single row per CDR3 protein. This sample has hundreds of thousands of distinct CDR3 sequences; 22% occur once, and the top ten carry 9% to 12%. This clonotype was obtained from a man in his fifties or sixties who received an inactivated influenza vaccine. The sample was PBMCs from blood, taken about 20 months after vaccination. The chain combines TRBV20-1 with TRBJ1-5, with 9 bases aligning to TRBD1. The CDR3 is CSARRPGQGPRVNQPQHF. The CDR3 nucleotides are TGCAGTGCTAGACGTCCGGGACAGGGTCCTCGCGTCAATCAGCCCCAGCATTTT.